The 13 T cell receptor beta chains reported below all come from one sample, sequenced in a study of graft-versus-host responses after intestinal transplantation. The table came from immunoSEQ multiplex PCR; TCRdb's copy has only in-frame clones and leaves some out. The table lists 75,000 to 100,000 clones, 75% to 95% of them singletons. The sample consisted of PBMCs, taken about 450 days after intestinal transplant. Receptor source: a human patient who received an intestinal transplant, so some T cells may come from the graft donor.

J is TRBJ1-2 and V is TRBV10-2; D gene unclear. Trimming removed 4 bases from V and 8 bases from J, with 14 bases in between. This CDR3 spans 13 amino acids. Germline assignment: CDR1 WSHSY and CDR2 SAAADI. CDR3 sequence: CASSVGRVQGYTF. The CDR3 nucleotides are TGCGCCAGCAGTGTGGGGAGGGTACAAGGCTACACCTTC.

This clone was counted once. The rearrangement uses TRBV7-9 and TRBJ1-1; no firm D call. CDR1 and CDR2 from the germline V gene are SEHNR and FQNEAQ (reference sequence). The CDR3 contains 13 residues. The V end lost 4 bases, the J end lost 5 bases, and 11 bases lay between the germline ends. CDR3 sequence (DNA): TGTGCCAGCAGCTATCTCGGCGAGACTGAAGCTTTCTTT. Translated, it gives CASSYLGETEAFF.

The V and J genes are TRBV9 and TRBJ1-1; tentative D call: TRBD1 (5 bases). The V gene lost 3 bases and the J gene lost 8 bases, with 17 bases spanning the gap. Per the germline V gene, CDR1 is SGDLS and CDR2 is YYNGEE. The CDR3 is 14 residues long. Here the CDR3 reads CASSEGVGLGEAFF. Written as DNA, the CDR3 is TGTGCCAGCAGCGAAGGGGTGGGCTTGGGCGAAGCTTTCTTT.

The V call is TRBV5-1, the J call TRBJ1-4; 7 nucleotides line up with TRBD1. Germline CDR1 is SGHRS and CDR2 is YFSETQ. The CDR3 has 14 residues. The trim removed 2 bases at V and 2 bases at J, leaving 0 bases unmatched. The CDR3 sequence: CASSLQGTNEKLFF. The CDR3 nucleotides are TGCGCCAGCAGCTTACAGGGGACTAATGAAAAACTGTTTTTT.

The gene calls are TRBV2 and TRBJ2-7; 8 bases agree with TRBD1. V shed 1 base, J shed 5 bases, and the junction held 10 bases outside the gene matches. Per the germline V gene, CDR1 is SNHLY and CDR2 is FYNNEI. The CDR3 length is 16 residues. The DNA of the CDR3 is TGTGCCAGCAGTGAAGGGCTCCTGGACAGGGTCCACGAGCAGTACTTC. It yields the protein CASSEGLLDRVHEQYF.

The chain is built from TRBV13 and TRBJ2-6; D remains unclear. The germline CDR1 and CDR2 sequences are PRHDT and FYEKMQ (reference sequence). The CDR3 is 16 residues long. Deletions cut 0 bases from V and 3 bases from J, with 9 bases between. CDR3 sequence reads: CASSLGLTGGANVLTF. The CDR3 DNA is TGTGCCAGCAGCTTAGGCCTAACGGGTGGGGCCAACGTCCTGACTTTC.

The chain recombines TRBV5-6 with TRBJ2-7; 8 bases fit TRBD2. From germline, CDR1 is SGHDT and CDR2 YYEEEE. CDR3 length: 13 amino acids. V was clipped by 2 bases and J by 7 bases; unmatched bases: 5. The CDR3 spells CASSFNREGEQYF. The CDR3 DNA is TGTGCCAGCAGCTTTAATCGGGAGGGTGAGCAGTACTTC.

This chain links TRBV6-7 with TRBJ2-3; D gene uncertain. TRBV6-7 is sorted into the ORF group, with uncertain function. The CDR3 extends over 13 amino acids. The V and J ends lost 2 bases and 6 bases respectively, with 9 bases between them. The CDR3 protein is CASSYPPGDTQYF. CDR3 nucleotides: TGTGCCAGCAGTTACCCCCCCGGGGATACGCAGTATTTT.

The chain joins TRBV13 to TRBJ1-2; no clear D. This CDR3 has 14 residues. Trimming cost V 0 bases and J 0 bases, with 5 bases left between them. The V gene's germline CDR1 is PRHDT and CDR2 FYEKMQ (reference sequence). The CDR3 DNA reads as TGTGCCAGCAGCTTAGGCGGGGCTAACTATGGCTACACCTTC. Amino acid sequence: CASSLGGANYGYTF.

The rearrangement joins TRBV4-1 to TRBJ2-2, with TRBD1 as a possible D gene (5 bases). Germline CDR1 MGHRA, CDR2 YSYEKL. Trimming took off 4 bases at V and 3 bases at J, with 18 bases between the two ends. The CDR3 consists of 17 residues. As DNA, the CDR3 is TGCGCCAGCAGCCCCCGGATTCAGGGCGTGGACACCGGGGAGCTGTTTTTT. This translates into CASSPRIQGVDTGELFF.

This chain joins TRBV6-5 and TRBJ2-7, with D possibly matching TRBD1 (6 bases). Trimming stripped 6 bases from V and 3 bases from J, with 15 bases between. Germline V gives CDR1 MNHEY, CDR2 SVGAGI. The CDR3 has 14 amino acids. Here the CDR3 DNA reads TGTGCCAGCAGCTCGTACACAGGGATCTACGAGCAGTACTTC. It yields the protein CASSSYTGIYEQYF.

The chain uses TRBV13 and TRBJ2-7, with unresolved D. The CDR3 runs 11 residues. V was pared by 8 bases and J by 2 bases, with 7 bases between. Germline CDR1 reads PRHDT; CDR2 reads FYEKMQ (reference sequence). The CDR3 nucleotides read TGTGCCAGCGGCGTCCCCTACGAGCAGTACTTC. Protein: CASGVPYEQYF.

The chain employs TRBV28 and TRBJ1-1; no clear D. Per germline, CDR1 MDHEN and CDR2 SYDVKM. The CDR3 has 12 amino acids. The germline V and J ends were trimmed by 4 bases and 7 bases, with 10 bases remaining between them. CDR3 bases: TGTGCCAGCAGTTCCCCGCCAAGTGAAGCTTTCTTT. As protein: CASSSPPSEAFF.